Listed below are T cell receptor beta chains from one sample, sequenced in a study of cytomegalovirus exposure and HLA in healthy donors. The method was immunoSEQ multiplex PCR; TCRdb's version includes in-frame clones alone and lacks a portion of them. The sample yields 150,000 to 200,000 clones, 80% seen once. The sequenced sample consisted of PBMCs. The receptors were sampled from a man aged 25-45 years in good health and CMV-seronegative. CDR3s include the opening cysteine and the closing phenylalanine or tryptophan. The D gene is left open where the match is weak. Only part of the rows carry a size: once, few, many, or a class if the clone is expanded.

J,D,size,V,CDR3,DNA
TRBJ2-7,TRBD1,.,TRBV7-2,CASSTSRGLYEQYF,TGTGCCAGCAGCACAAGCAGGGGGCTCTACGAGCAGTACTTC
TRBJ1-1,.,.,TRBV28,CASSPRSGVDTEAFF,TGTGCCAGCAGTCCCCGGTCAGGGGTAGACACTGAAGCTTTCTTT
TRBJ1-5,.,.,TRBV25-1,CASSEGGGHQPQHF,TGTGCCAGCAGTGAGGGAGGGGGACATCAGCCCCAGCATTTT
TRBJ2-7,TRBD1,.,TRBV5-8,CASSLWTGGPYEQYF,TGTGCCAGCAGCTTGTGGACAGGGGGACCTTACGAGCAGTACTTC
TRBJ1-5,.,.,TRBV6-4,CATKGVGGTRNQPQHF,TGTGCCACCAAAGGGGTCGGGGGAACGCGCAATCAGCCCCAGCATTTT
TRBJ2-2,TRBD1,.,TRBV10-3,CATGQDTGELFF,TGTGCCACCGGACAGGATACCGGGGAGCTGTTTTTT
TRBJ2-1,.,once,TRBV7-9,CASSLALARNEQFF,TGTGCCAGCAGCTTAGCGTTAGCGCGCAATGAGCAGTTCTTC
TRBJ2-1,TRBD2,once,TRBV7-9,CASSLLAGGINEQFF,TGTGCCAGCAGCTTACTAGCGGGAGGTATCAATGAGCAGTTCTTC
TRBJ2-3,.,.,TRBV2,CASSPHVGVTDTQYF,TGTGCCAGCAGCCCGCACGTCGGGGTCACAGATACGCAGTATTTT
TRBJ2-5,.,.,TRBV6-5,CASRPEGAGQETQYF,TGTGCCAGCAGGCCGGAGGGGGCGGGCCAAGAGACCCAGTACTTC
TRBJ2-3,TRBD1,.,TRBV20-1,CSSTGTDTQYF,TGCAGTTCGACAGGGACAGATACGCAGTATTTT
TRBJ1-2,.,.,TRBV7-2,CASSLEAGTNYGYTF,TGTGCCAGCAGCTTAGAAGCAGGGACTAACTATGGCTACACCTTC
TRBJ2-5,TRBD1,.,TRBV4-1,CASSHPGTGVETQYF,TGCGCCAGCAGCCATCCCGGGACAGGGGTAGAGACCCAGTACTTC
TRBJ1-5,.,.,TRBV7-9,CASSLGGIHNQPQHF,TGTGCCAGCAGCTTGGGCGGGATACACAATCAGCCCCAGCATTTT
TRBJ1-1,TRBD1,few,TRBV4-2,CASSPPFTGGAGGEAFF,TGTGCCAGCAGCCCCCCATTTACGGGGGGCGCAGGGGGCGAAGCTTTCTTT
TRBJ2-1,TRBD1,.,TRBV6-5,CASRRTTGSNEQFF,TGTGCCAGCAGGAGGACGACAGGGTCCAATGAGCAGTTCTTC
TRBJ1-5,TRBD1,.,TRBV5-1,CASSLGGTDNQPQHF,TGCGCCAGCAGCTTGGGGGGGACAGACAATCAGCCCCAGCATTTT
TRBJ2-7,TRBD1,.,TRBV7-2,CASSLSYRGASYEQYF,TGTGCCAGCAGCCTAAGCTACAGGGGGGCGTCCTACGAGCAGTACTTC
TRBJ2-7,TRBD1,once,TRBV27,CASSFRDRSYEQYF,TGTGCCAGCAGTTTCCGGGACAGATCCTACGAGCAGTACTTC
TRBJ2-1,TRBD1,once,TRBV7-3,CASSRNDRGLYNEQFF,TGTGCCAGCAGCCGCAACGACAGGGGGCTATACAATGAGCAGTTCTTC
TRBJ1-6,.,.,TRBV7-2,CASSGWTAPYNSPLHF,TGTGCCAGCAGTGGTTGGACAGCCCCCTATAATTCACCCCTCCACTTT
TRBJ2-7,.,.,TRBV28,CASSVGGEQYF,TGTGCCAGCAGTGTAGGGGGCGAGCAGTACTTC
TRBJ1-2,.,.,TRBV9,CASTPPGTVNYGYTF,TGTGCCAGCACCCCACCGGGAACGGTCAACTATGGCTACACCTTC
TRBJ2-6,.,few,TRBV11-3,CASILWTNGANVLTF,TGTGCCAGCATCCTTTGGACTAATGGGGCCAACGTCCTGACTTTC
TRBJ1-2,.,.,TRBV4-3,CASSQSQGDYGYTF,TGCGCCAGCAGCCAGAGCCAGGGCGACTATGGCTACACCTTC
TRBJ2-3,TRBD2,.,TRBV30,CAWSWASGIRDTQYF,TGTGCCTGGAGTTGGGCTAGCGGAATTCGCGATACGCAGTATTTT
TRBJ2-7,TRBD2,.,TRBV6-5,CASTLARGAYEQYF,TGTGCCAGCACTCTAGCCCGGGGGGCCTACGAGCAGTACTTC
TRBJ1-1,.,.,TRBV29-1,CSVEAGSTEAFF,TGCAGCGTTGAGGCAGGGTCCACTGAAGCTTTCTTT
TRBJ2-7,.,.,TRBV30,CAWSVRESGSYEQYF,TGTGCCTGGAGTGTACGGGAGTCGGGGTCCTACGAGCAGTACTTC
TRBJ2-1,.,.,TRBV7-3,CASSSIPGSEQFF,TGTGCCAGCAGCTCGATCCCTGGGAGTGAGCAGTTCTTC
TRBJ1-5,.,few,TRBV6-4,CASRRTEYSNQPQHF,TGTGCCAGCAGACGGACAGAATATAGCAATCAGCCCCAGCATTTT
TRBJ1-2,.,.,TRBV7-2,CASSYWGGSDYGYTF,TGTGCCAGCAGCTATTGGGGGGGGTCCGACTATGGCTACACCTTC
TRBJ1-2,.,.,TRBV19,CASSMKDKYGYTF,TGTGCCAGTAGTATGAAGGACAAATATGGCTACACCTTC
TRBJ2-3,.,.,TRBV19,CASSIFGGPTDTQYF,TGTGCCAGTAGTATATTTGGGGGCCCCACAGATACGCAGTATTTT
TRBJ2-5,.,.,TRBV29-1,CSVLRGQETQYF,TGCAGCGTTCTCCGGGGGCAAGAGACCCAGTACTTC
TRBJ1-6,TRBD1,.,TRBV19,CASSAGQSNSPLHF,TGTGCCAGTAGTGCGGGACAGAGCAATTCACCCCTCCACTTT
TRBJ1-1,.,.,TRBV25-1,CASSYTRGGMNTEAFF,TGTGCCAGCAGCTATACAAGGGGAGGGATGAACACTGAAGCTTTCTTT
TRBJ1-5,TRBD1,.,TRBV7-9,CSSSFVWQGVNQPQHF,TGTTCCAGCAGCTTCGTTTGGCAGGGGGTCAATCAGCCCCAGCATTTT
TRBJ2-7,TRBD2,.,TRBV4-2,CASSQARGSSHEQYF,TGTGCCAGCAGCCAAGCTCGCGGGAGTTCCCACGAGCAGTACTTC
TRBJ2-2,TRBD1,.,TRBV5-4,CASSRTGAHTGELFF,TGTGCCAGCAGCAGGACAGGGGCCCACACCGGGGAGCTGTTTTTT
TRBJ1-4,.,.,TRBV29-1,CSVSSRGNEKLFF,TGCAGCGTTTCGTCCAGGGGTAATGAAAAACTGTTTTTT
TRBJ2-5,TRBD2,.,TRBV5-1,CASSHGLAGLQETQYF,TGCGCCAGCAGCCACGGACTAGCGGGCCTCCAAGAGACCCAGTACTTC
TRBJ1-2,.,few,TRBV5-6,CASSLGQISTYGYTF,TGTGCCAGCAGCTTGGGACAGATAAGTACCTATGGCTACACCTTC
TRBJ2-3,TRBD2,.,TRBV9,CASSVAILAGYTDTQYF,TGTGCCAGCAGCGTAGCTATCCTAGCGGGTTACACAGATACGCAGTATTTT
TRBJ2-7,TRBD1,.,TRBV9,CASSTRQGRDEQYF,TGTGCCAGCAGCACCCGACAGGGGCGGGACGAGCAGTACTTC
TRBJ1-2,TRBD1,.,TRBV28,CASSSGAGQGFRVGGYTF,TGTGCCAGCAGTTCTGGAGCAGGACAGGGTTTCCGTGTGGGTGGCTACACCTTC
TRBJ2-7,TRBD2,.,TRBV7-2,CASSLRLAGALEQYF,TGTGCCAGCAGCCTCCGACTAGCGGGAGCCCTTGAGCAGTACTTC
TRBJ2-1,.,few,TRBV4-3,CASSQEGAGGFGDEQFF,TGCGCCAGCAGCCAAGAGGGCGCAGGAGGGTTTGGTGATGAGCAGTTCTTC
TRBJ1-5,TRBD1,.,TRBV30,CAWTTQGAGSNQPQHF,TGTGCCTGGACTACCCAGGGGGCAGGTAGCAATCAGCCCCAGCATTTT
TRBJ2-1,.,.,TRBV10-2,CASSESSLLANKKQFF,TGCGCCAGCAGTGAGTCGAGCCTCCTAGCAAATAAAAAGCAGTTCTTC
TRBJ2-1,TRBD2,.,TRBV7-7,CASSAGSISGSSAYNEQFF,TGTGCTAGCAGCGCGGGATCTATTAGCGGGAGTAGCGCCTACAATGAGCAGTTCTTC
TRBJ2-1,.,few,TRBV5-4,CASSFARESEQFF,TGTGCCAGCAGCTTTGCCCGGGAGAGTGAGCAGTTCTTC